The 28 T cell receptor gamma chains in this list originate from one sample, sequenced in a study of gamma delta lymphoproliferative disorders and STAT genes. TCRdb reran clone calling via CATT on the multiplex PCR reads. The sample comprises under 3,500 gamma-chain clones, around 8% of which are singletons, and 16% rests with the top ten. PBMCs from patients and controls supplied the genomic DNA for sequencing. The sample was blood. These receptors came from a human donor in good health.

In this sample, this clone is medium-sized. The chain couples TRGV10 to TRGJP2. TCRdb is silent on the J gene; assignment here came from matching the DNA to germline. TRGV10 is an ORF, and what it does is uncertain. V trimming: 8 bases; J trimming: 5 bases; junction bases outside the gene matches: 9. The CDR3 extends over 14 amino acids. CDR3 sequence (DNA): TGTGCTGCGTGGGGGTCAGAAAGTGATTGGATCAAGACGTTT. As protein: CAAWGSESDWIKTF.

This clone is medium-sized. The CDR3 bases are TGTGCCACCTGGGACGGGCATGGGTATAGTAGTGATTGGATCAAGACGTTT. Encoded protein: CATWDGHGYSSDWIKTF. The J gene is TRGJP2, the V gene TRGV2. TCRdb carries no J gene annotation; the J gene was assigned here by matching the DNA with germline. The CDR3 runs to 17 residues. Per the germline V gene, CDR1 is EGSNGY and CDR2 is YDSYNSKV. With 0 bases clipped from V and 0 bases from J, the junction kept 7 bases outside the gene matches.

This clone was recorded many times. The CDR3 spells CALWEVQRYKKLF. The CDR3 DNA follows: TGTGCCTTGTGGGAGGTCCAGAGGTATAAGAAACTCTTT. This chain connects TRGV9 to TRGJ1 or TRGJ2. In the absence of a J gene in TCRdb, the DNA was matched to germline to assign it here. The CDR3 extends over 13 amino acids. CDR1 is GITISATS and CDR2 is ISYDGTV in the germline V gene (reference sequence). Germline trimming cut 1 base from V and 7 bases from J; bases unmatched to any gene: 7.

Relative to its sample, this clone is medium-sized. V gene TRGV5 combines with J gene TRGJ1 or TRGJ2. The J gene is not listed in TCRdb, so it was assigned here from a DNA match to germline. J gave up 3 bases and V 5 bases, and 10 bases lay outside the gene matches. The CDR3 consists of 14 residues. Germline loops: CDR1 VINAFY, CDR2 YDVSNSKD. The CDR3 sequence is CATWAPFLYYKKLF. DNA for the CDR3: TGTGCCACCTGGGCGCCGTTCCTTTATTATAAGAAACTCTTT.

This clone rates as medium-sized (0.01 to 0.1%). The J gene is TRGJ1 or TRGJ2, the V gene TRGV4. Here the J gene was assigned by germline matching of the DNA, as TCRdb has none. Germline V gene lookup returns CDR1 EGSTGY and CDR2 YDSYTSSV. The J segment lost 5 bases and the V segment lost 0 bases, leaving 13 bases of the junction unmatched. This CDR3 spans 16 amino acids. The CDR3 here is CATWDGPGVLDYKKLF. CDR3 in DNA: TGTGCCACCTGGGATGGGCCGGGGGTTTTAGATTATAAGAAACTCTTT.

This clone is medium-sized (0.01 to 0.1%) in the sample. This chain uses TRGV4 with TRGJ1 or TRGJ2. TCRdb supplies no J gene; here it was assigned by aligning the nucleotide sequence to germline. The junction had 9 bases not matched to a gene; V was cut back by 5 bases and J by 2 bases. Germline V gives CDR1 EGSTGY, CDR2 YDSYTSSV. The CDR3 consists of 14 residues. The CDR3 DNA is TGTGCCACCTGGGCCAGAATTCATTATTATAAGAAACTCTTT. Its translation: CATWARIHYYKKLF.

About this clone: The junction and the germline gene differ at one end; a read error may be behind it. The chain couples TRGV10 to TRGJ1 or TRGJ2. TCRdb offers no J gene call, so here the DNA was matched to germline to obtain one. TRGV10 is an open reading frame whose function is uncertain. The CDR3 has 10 residues. CDR3: CAGCLNKKLF. The CDR3 bases are TGCGCGGGATGTCTTAATAAGAAACTCTTT.

This clone is labeled large (0.1 to 1%). No DNA is shown, since the ends of the CDR3 on it are uncertain; the CDR3 is the one TCRdb lists. No J gene was named, though the V gene is TRGV11. TRGV11 is an ORF, and what it does is uncertain. The CDR3 spans 15 residues, counting both ends. CDR3 sequence reads: CTTVPAGYFSWIKTF.

Regarding this clone: The DNA is left out, because the CDR3 cannot be placed on it with certainty; the CDR3 is given as TCRdb lists it. No call exists for the J gene, whereas the V gene is TRGV5. CDR1 VINAFY and CDR2 YDVSNSKD come from the germline V gene. The CDR3 comprises 17 residues, both ends counted. The CDR3 loop reads CATWDRSRNSLAVEQHF.

J is TRGJ1 or TRGJ2 and V is TRGV8. The J gene, not given by TCRdb, was assigned here from a germline match of the nucleotide sequence. CDR3 length equals 10 residues. With V trimmed by 9 bases and J by 8 bases, 7 bases remained unmatched. Germline V lookup: CDR1 VENAVY, CDR2 YDSYNSRV. CDR3 residues: CATPDNKKLF. The DNA for the CDR3 is TGTGCCACCCCAGACAATAAGAAACTCTTT.

This clone is categorized as medium-sized (0.01 to 0.1%). The chain employs TRGV2 and TRGJ1 or TRGJ2. The J gene is not listed in TCRdb, so it was assigned here from a DNA match to germline. The ends lost 0 bases at V and 6 bases at J; junction bases unmatched: 11. The CDR3 runs 15 residues. Per the germline V gene, CDR1 is EGSNGY and CDR2 is YDSYNSKV. The CDR3 is CATWDGHKGFYKKLF. For the CDR3, the DNA is TGTGCCACCTGGGACGGGCATAAAGGTTTTTATAAGAAACTCTTT.

This clone is categorized as medium-sized. V is TRGV10 and J is TRGJP1. The J gene, missing from TCRdb, was assigned here through DNA to germline matching. Being an ORF, TRGV10 has a function that is uncertain. CDR3 length equals 11 residues. V shed 8 bases, J shed 8 bases, and the junction held 3 bases outside the gene matches. The CDR3 region has the DNA TGTGCTGCGTGGGGGGGTTGGTTCAAGATATTT. Its translation is CAAWGGWFKIF.

This clone counts as medium-sized. The chain combines TRGV11 with TRGJP1. TCRdb offers no J gene call, so here the DNA was matched to germline to obtain one. TRGV11 is classed as an ORF, of uncertain function. The CDR3 extends over 13 amino acids. Trimming took 6 bases from V and 12 from J; bases not matched to a gene: 10. The chain's CDR3 is CACWIGPPGFKIF. The CDR3 bases are TGTGCCTGCTGGATTGGCCCCCCCGGGTTCAAGATATTT.

Within the sample, this clone is medium-sized (0.01 to 0.1%). The J gene is TRGJ1 or TRGJ2, the V gene TRGV3. Matching the DNA to germline supplied the J gene, which TCRdb does not give. The trim removed 0 bases at V and 4 bases at J, leaving 6 bases unmatched. Germline V gene data show CDR1 as VTNTFY and CDR2 as YDVSTARD (reference sequence). The CDR3 contains 14 residues. DNA for the CDR3: TGTGCCACCTGGGACAGGGTGGGATATTATAAGAAACTCTTT. The encoded protein is CATWDRVGYYKKLF.

By sample share, this clone is medium-sized. This chain joins TRGV2 and TRGJ1 or TRGJ2. The J gene was not available in TCRdb and was assigned here by matching the DNA to germline segments. Trimming at V came to 0 bases and at J to 6 bases, leaving 8 bases not matched to a gene. Germline CDR1 EGSNGY, CDR2 YDSYNSKV. The CDR3 is 14 amino acids. The CDR3 region has the DNA TGTGCCACCTGGGACGGGCAGGATTTTTATAAGAAACTCTTT. Translation: CATWDGQDFYKKLF.

By share, this clone counts as medium-sized. The chain links TRGV4 to TRGJ1 or TRGJ2. Because TCRdb records no J gene, it was assigned here through a match of the DNA to germline. This CDR3 is built from 12 residues. Germline V CDR1 and CDR2: EGSTGY, YDSYTSSV. With 11 bases clipped from V and 2 bases from J, the junction kept 9 bases outside the gene matches. CDR3 region: CAIKPHYYKKLF. DNA of the CDR3: TGTGCCATCAAACCCCATTATTATAAGAAACTCTTT.

This clone counts as medium-sized. V is TRGV8 and J is TRGJ1 or TRGJ2. No J gene was available from TCRdb, and it was assigned here by a germline match of the DNA. The germline V gene encodes CDR1 VENAVY and CDR2 YDSYNSRV. The CDR3 consists of 12 residues. V trimming: 1 base; J trimming: 7 bases; junction bases outside the gene matches: 4. Here the CDR3 reads CATWDSTYKKLF. The CDR3 bases are TGTGCCACCTGGGATAGTACCTATAAGAAACTCTTT.

This clone qualifies as medium-sized. The chain joins TRGV4 to TRGJP1. No J segment appears in TCRdb, so it was assigned here by matching the sequence to germline. From germline, CDR1 is EGSTGY and CDR2 YDSYTSSV. J lost 9 bases, V lost 5 bases, and 6 bases had no gene match. The CDR3 consists of 12 residues. CDR3 amino acids: CATWGYSWFKIF. As DNA, the CDR3 is TGTGCCACCTGGGGGTACAGTTGGTTCAAGATATTT.

This clone is medium-sized (0.01 to 0.1%). This CDR3 reads CATWDRRGKLF. CDR3 nucleotide sequence: TGTGCCACCTGGGATAGGCGTGGGAAACTCTTT. The V call is TRGV8, the J call TRGJ1 or TRGJ2. As TCRdb names no J gene, one was assigned here on the basis of a DNA match to germline. V shed 0 bases, J shed 12 bases, and the junction held 5 bases outside the gene matches. The CDR3 loop spans 11 amino acids. CDR1 is VENAVY and CDR2 is YDSYNSRV in the germline V gene.

By sample share, this clone is medium-sized. This chain uses TRGV9 with TRGJ1 or TRGJ2. TCRdb is silent on the J gene; assignment here came from matching the DNA to germline. The CDR3 has 13 residues. Germline assignment: CDR1 GITISATS and CDR2 ISYDGTV (reference sequence). The trim removed 3 bases at V and 4 bases at J, leaving 6 bases unmatched. The CDR3 here is CALWEILYYKKLF. CDR3 bases: TGTGCCTTGTGGGAGATACTGTATTATAAGAAACTCTTT.

In this sample, this clone is medium-sized. This sequence joins TRGV10 and TRGJ1 or TRGJ2. The J gene, missing from TCRdb, was assigned here through DNA to germline matching. TRGV10 is noted as an ORF with a role that remains uncertain. The CDR3 runs to 16 residues. The trim removed 12 bases at V and 1 base at J, leaving 19 bases unmatched. The CDR3 coding sequence is TGTGCTGCCGATGGAAGGGTTAAAAAAAATTATTATAAGAAACTCTTT. Its translation is CAADGRVKKNYYKKLF.

This clone counts as medium-sized. The rearrangement links TRGV10 to TRGJP1. The J gene was missing in TCRdb and was found by matching the end of the DNA to germline. TRGV10 has ORF status, its function being uncertain. CDR3 length equals 12 residues. V trimming: 11 bases; J trimming: 9 bases; junction bases outside the gene matches: 10. CDR3 DNA sequence: TGTGCTGCGACTATAACCCGTTGGTTCAAGATATTT. Protein product: CAATITRWFKIF.

By share, this clone ranks as medium-sized. The chain combines TRGV10 with TRGJP1. TCRdb leaves out the J gene; it was filled in here by matching the DNA to germline. TRGV10 carries the ORF label, with uncertain function. V was clipped by 8 bases and J by 0 bases; unmatched bases: 7. This CDR3 has 15 residues. This CDR3 reads CAAWVPYTTGWFKIF. The CDR3 region has the DNA TGTGCTGCGTGGGTCCCTTATACCACTGGTTGGTTCAAGATATTT.

Within the sample, this clone is medium-sized. This rearrangement joins TRGV10 to TRGJP1. Assignment of the J gene here rests on matching the DNA to germline, because TCRdb gives none. TRGV10 falls under the ORF class, with uncertain function. The CDR3 length is 14 residues. Unmatched junction bases numbered 11, after V lost 12 bases and J lost 3 bases. CDR3 nucleotide sequence: TGTGCTGCCCGAAGGGGGTCCACTGGTTGGTTCAAGATATTT. Protein product: CAARRGSTGWFKIF.

By share, this clone counts as medium-sized (0.01 to 0.1%). V and J are TRGV10 and TRGJ1 or TRGJ2. The J gene, absent from TCRdb, was called here by matching the DNA to germline. TRGV10 qualifies as an ORF whose function is uncertain. The CDR3 covers 15 residues. Trimming removed 8 bases from V and 3 bases from J; junction bases left unmatched: 14. The CDR3: CAAWDPPSPYYKKLF. CDR3 nucleotides: TGTGCTGCGTGGGATCCCCCCTCCCCTTATTATAAGAAACTCTTT.

This clone was seen more than once but under ten times. The limits of the CDR3 on the DNA are not certain, so only TCRdb's listed CDR3 is given. V gene TRGV11 was called; the J gene was not. TRGV11 is sorted into the ORF group, with uncertain function. The CDR3 has 17 residues if both end residues are counted. The chain's CDR3 is CTTVPAGLGHTGWFKIF.

This clone is labeled as medium-sized. V gene TRGV2 combines with J gene TRGJP1. TCRdb does not report a J gene; here it was assigned by matching the DNA to germline references. Trimming cost V 2 bases and J 0 bases; bases outside gene matches: 9. The CDR3 is 17 residues long. Germline V gene lookup returns CDR1 EGSNGY and CDR2 YDSYNSKV. The CDR3 spells CATWDAPTDTTGWFKIF. As DNA, the CDR3 is TGTGCCACCTGGGACGCGCCTACTGATACCACTGGTTGGTTCAAGATATTT.

This clone occurred a few times. At the DNA level, this CDR3 is encoded by other sequences in the same sample as well. The chain has TRGV4 and TRGJP1. Here the J gene came from matching the DNA to germline, since TCRdb omits it. Unmatched junction bases numbered 0, after V lost 8 bases and J lost 0 bases. The germline V gene encodes CDR1 EGSTGY and CDR2 YDSYTSSV. The CDR3 consists of 12 residues. CDR3 protein: CATYTTGWFKIF. DNA of the CDR3: TGTGCCACCTATACCACTGGTTGGTTCAAGATATTT.